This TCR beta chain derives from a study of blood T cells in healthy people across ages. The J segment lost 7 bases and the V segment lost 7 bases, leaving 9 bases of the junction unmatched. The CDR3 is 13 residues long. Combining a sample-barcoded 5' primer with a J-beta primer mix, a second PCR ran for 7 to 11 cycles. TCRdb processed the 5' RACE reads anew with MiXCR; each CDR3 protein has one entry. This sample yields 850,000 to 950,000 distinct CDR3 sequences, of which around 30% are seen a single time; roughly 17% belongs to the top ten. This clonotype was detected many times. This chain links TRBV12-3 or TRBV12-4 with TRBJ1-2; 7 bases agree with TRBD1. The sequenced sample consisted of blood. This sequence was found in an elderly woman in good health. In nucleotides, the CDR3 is TGTGCCAGCACGGAACAGGGGCTTTCTGGCTACACCTTC. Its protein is CASTEQGLSGYTF.